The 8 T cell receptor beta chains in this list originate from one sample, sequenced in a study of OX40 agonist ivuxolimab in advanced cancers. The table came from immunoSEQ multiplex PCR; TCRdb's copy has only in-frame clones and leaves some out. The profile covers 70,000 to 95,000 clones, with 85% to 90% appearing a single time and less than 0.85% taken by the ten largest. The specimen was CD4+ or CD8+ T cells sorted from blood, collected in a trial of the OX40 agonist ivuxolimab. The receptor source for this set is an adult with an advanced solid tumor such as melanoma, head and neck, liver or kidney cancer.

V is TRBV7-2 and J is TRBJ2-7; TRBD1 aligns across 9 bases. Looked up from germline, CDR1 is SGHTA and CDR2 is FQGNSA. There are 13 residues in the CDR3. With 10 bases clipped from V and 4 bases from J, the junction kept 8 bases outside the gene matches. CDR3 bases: TGTGCCACCTCACCGGACAGGGGATACGAGCAGTACTTC. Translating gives CATSPDRGYEQYF.

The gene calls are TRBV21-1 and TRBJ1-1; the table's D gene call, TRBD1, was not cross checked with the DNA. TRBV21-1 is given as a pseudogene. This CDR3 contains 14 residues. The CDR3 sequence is CATGTRPFDTEAFF. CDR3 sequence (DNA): TGTGCCACCGGGACACGGCCGTTTGACACTGAAGCTTTCTTT.

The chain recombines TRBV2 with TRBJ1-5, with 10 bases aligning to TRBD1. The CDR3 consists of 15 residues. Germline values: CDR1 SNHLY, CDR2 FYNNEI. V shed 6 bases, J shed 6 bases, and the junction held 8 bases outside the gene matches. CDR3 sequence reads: CASRDGQGVAQPQHF. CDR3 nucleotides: TGTGCCAGCAGGGATGGACAGGGGGTCGCTCAGCCCCAGCATTTT.

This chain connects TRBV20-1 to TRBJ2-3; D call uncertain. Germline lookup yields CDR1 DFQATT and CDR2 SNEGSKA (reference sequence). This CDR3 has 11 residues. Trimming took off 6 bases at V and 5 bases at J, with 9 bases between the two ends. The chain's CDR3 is CSAGKGDTQYF. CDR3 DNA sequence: TGCAGTGCGGGGAAGGGAGATACGCAGTATTTT.

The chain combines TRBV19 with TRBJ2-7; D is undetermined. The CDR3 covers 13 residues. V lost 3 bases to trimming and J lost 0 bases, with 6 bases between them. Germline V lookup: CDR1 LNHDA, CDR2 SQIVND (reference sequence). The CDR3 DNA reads TGTGCCAGTAGTATGGGCAACTCCTACGAGCAGTACTTC. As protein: CASSMGNSYEQYF.

CDR3 protein: CASSFSPPGEVQYF. Written as DNA, the CDR3 is TGTGCCAGCAGCTTTAGTCCCCCTGGCGAAGTGCAGTACTTC. The V call is TRBV7-2, the J call TRBJ2-4; D gene unclear. The CDR3 length is 14 residues. Trimming pared 3 bases from V and 13 bases from J, leaving 19 bases between. Germline CDR1 and CDR2: SGHTA and FQGNSA.

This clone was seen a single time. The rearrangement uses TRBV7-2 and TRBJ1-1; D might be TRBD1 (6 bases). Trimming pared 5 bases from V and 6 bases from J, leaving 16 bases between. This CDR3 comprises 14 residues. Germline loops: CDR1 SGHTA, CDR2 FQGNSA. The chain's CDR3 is CASSPQGPLAEAFF. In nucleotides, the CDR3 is TGTGCCAGCAGCCCACAGGGTCCCCTCGCTGAAGCTTTCTTT.

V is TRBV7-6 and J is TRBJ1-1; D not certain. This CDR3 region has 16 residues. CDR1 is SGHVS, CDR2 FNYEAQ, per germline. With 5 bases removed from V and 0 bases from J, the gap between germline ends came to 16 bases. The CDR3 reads CASSPQMPIVNTEAFF. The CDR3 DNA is TGTGCCAGCAGCCCTCAAATGCCCATTGTGAACACTGAAGCTTTCTTT.